Presented here are 10 T cell receptor beta chains from one specimen sequenced in a study of human T cells and chemical hapten exposure. TCRdb passed the RACE reads through MiXCR, listing each CDR3 protein once. Here the sample spans 65,000 to 85,000 distinct CDR3 sequences, 10% to 15% being singletons. Time point defined: patch test 1, 2 weeks after DPC sensitization. Treatment meaning: therapeutic diphenylcyclopropenone sensitization with weekly scalp DPC. The source material was whole blood, sampled in connection with sensitization to the hapten diphenylcyclopropenone (DPC). Receptor source: a woman aged 60-75 years with alopecia areata. Some clones in this sample may be carry-over from other donors' samples.

V is TRBV9 and J is TRBJ1-6, with D unresolved. From germline, CDR1 is SGDLS and CDR2 YYNGEE. The CDR3 consists of 13 residues. Trimming shortened V by 0 bases and J by 7 bases, and 5 bases separated the two germline ends. The CDR3 DNA is TGTGCCAGCAGCGTAGTTGGGAATTCACCCCTCCACTTT. Its protein product is CASSVVGNSPLHF. Combining the CDR3 with reference TRBV9 and TRBJ1-6 gives the whole variable domain DSGVTQTPKHLITATGQRVTLRCSPRSGDLSVYWYQQSLDQGLQFLIQYYNGEERAKGNILERFSAQQFPDLHSELNLSSLELGDSALYFCASSVVGNSPLHFGNGTRLTVT.

V usage is TRBV19 and J usage is TRBJ1-1; perhaps TRBD1 as D (5 bases). The V gene's germline CDR1 is LNHDA and CDR2 SQIVND (reference sequence). V lost 5 bases, J lost 5 bases, and 21 bases lay in between. CDR3 length: 16 residues. Here the CDR3 reads CASSDPPRDPRTEAFF. CDR3 coding DNA: TGTGCCAGTAGTGACCCCCCGCGGGACCCAAGGACTGAAGCTTTCTTT.

The chain combines TRBV7-9 with TRBJ2-2; 12 bases line up with TRBD2. This CDR3 is built from 17 residues. Per the germline V gene, CDR1 is SEHNR and CDR2 is FQNEAQ (reference sequence). V lost 3 bases, J lost 7 bases, and 9 bases stayed unmatched. The CDR3 region is CASSFIGLAGSSGELFF. The CDR3, as DNA: TGTGCCAGCAGCTTTATCGGACTAGCGGGGAGCAGCGGGGAGCTGTTTTTT.

The chain has TRBV7-2 and TRBJ2-1; possible D gene TRBD1, 6 bases. V lost 5 bases to trimming and J lost 7 bases, with 18 bases between them. The CDR3 is made up of 15 amino acids. The germline V gene encodes CDR1 SGHTA and CDR2 FQGNSA. The CDR3 is CASSRATWGRNEQFF. As DNA, the CDR3 is TGTGCCAGCAGCCGCGCGACATGGGGGCGGAATGAGCAGTTCTTC.

This clonotype was observed at least ten times. This chain links TRBV2 with TRBJ2-7; the D is unclear. The ends were cut back, 7 bases at V and 2 bases at J, with 15 bases in the middle. This CDR3 region has 14 residues. CDR1 and CDR2 (germline): SNHLY, FYNNEI. The CDR3 sequence: CASTRDSSTYEQYF. The CDR3 nucleotides read TGTGCCAGCACTCGCGATTCATCGACCTACGAGCAGTACTTC.

This clonotype appeared many times. The chain employs TRBV7-9 and TRBJ1-1; D possibly corresponds to TRBD1 (6 bases). V gave up 5 bases and J gave up 8 bases, with 18 bases separating them. Germline V gene sequence: CDR1 SEHNR, CDR2 FQNEAQ (reference sequence). The CDR3 extends over 14 amino acids. In nucleotides, the CDR3 is TGTGCCAGCAGCGTACTACGACAGGCGTCCGAAGCTTTCTTT. Its translation is CASSVLRQASEAFF.

A few counts support this clonotype. The J gene is TRBJ1-2, the V gene TRBV7-2; D uncertain. V lost 3 bases, J lost 2 bases, and 13 bases lay in between. Germline V gene lookup returns CDR1 SGHTA and CDR2 FQGNSA. CDR3 length: 15 amino acids. As DNA, the CDR3 is TGTGCCAGCAGCTTGAAAATTGCGGGCAACTATGGCTACACCTTC. It encodes CASSLKIAGNYGYTF.

This clonotype was counted many times. The chain employs TRBV10-2 and TRBJ2-5; 11 bases are a match to TRBD2. The CDR3 length is 14 residues. Germline trimming cut 6 bases from V and 3 bases from J; bases unmatched to any gene: 3. CDR1 and CDR2 from the germline V gene are WSHSY and SAAADI. CDR3 coding DNA: TGCGCCAGCAGATTACTAGCGGGGGAAGAGACCCAGTACTTC. Residues: CASRLLAGEETQYF.

This clonotype was detected only a few times. The chain employs TRBV5-4 and TRBJ2-3, with 7 bases fitting TRBD1. CDR3 length equals 16 residues. CDR1 is SGHNT and CDR2 is YYREEE in the germline V gene (reference sequence). Trimming removed 1 base from V and 2 bases from J; junction bases left unmatched: 7. In nucleotides, the CDR3 is TGTGCCAGCAGCTTGTTGTTGGACAGGTTCACAGATACGCAGTATTTT. This translates into CASSLLLDRFTDTQYF.

The chain is built from TRBV9 and TRBJ2-5; 7 positions agree with TRBD2. Germline V lookup: CDR1 SGDLS, CDR2 YYNGEE. This CDR3 comprises 15 residues. With V trimmed by 4 bases and J by 5 bases, 11 bases remained unmatched. The CDR3 nucleotides are TGTGCCAGCAGCTACTCTATCGGGGGAGGGGAGACCCAGTACTTC. Its protein is CASSYSIGGGETQYF.